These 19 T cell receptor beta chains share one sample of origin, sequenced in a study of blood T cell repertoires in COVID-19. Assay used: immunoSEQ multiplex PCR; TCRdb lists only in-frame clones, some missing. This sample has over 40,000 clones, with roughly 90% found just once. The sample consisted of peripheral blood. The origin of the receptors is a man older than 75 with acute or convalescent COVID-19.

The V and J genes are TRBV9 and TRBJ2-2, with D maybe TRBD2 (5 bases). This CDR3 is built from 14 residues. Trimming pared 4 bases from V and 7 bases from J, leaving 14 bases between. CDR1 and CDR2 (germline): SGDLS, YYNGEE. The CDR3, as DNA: TGTGCCAGCAGCAAAGAGGAGGTTATCGGGGAGCTGTTTTTT. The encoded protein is CASSKEEVIGELFF. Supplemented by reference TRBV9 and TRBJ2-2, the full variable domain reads DSGVTQTPKHLITATGQRVTLRCSPRSGDLSVYWYQQSLDQGLQFLIQYYNGEERAKGNILERFSAQQFPDLHSELNLSSLELGDSALYFCASSKEEVIGELFFGEGSRLTVL.

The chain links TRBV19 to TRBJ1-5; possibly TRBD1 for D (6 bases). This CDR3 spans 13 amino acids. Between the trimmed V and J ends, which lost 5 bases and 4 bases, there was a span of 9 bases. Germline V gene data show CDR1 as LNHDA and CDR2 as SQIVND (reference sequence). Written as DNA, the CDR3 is TGTGCCAGTAGTTCAGACAGGAATCAGCCCCAGCATTTT. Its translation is CASSSDRNQPQHF.

CDR3 amino acids: CASKPSGNGELFF. In DNA form, the CDR3 reads TGTGCCAGCAAACCTAGTGGAAACGGGGAGCTGTTTTTT. J is TRBJ2-2 and V is TRBV6-5; D not certain. V gave up 7 bases and J gave up 7 bases, with 13 bases separating them. Germline values: CDR1 MNHEY, CDR2 SVGAGI. The CDR3 totals 13 residues.

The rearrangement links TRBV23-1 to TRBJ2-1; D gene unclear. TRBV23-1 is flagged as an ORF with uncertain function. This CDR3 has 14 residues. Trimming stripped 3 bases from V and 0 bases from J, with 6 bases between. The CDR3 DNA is TGCGCCAGCAGTCAGGCAGACTCCTACAATGAGCAGTTCTTC. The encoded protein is CASSQADSYNEQFF.

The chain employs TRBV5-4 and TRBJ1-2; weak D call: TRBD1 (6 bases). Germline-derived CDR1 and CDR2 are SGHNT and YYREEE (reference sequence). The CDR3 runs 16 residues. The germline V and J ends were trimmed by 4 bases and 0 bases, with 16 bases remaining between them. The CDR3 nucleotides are TGTGCCAGCAGCGCGCCCGGGACAATCGCTAACTATGGCTACACCTTC. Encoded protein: CASSAPGTIANYGYTF.

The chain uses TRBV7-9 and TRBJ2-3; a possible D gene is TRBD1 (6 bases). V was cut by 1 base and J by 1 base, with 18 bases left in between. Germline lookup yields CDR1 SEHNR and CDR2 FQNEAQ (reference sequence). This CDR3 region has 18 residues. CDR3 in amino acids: CASSLGRISGDRTDTQYF. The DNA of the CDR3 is TGTGCCAGCAGCTTAGGGAGGATCTCAGGGGACCGCACAGATACGCAGTATTTT.

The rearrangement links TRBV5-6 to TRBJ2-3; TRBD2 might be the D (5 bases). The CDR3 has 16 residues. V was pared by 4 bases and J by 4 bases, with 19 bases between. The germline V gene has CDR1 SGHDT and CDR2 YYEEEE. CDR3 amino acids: CASSPLVGVGSDTQYF. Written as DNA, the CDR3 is TGTGCCAGCAGCCCCTTGGTGGGAGTGGGTTCAGATACGCAGTATTTT.

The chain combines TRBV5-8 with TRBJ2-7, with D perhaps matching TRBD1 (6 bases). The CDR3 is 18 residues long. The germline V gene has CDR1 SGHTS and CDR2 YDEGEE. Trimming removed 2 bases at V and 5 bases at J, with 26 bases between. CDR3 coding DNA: TGTGCCAGCAGCTTCCCCCAATCACACAGGGAGTGGCGGAACGAGCAGTACTTC. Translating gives CASSFPQSHREWRNEQYF.

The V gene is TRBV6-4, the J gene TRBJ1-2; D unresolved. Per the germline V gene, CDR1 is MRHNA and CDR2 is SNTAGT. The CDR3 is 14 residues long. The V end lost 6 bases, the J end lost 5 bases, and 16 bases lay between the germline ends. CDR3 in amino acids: CASSAWTGGYGYTF. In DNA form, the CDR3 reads TGTGCCAGCAGCGCCTGGACTGGCGGGTATGGCTACACCTTC.

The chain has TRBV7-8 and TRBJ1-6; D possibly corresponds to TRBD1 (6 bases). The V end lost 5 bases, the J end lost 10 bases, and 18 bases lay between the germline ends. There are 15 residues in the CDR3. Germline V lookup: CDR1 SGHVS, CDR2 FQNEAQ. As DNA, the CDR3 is TGTGCCAGCAGCGAAGTGATGGGGGACACCTCACCCCTCCACTTT. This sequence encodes CASSEVMGDTSPLHF.

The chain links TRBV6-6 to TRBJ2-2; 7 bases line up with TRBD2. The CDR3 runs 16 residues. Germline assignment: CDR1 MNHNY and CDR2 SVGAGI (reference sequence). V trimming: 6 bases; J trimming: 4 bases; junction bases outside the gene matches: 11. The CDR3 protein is CASSHAGGTSTGELFF. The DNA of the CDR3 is TGTGCCAGCAGCCATGCCGGGGGGACCTCCACCGGGGAGCTGTTTTTT.

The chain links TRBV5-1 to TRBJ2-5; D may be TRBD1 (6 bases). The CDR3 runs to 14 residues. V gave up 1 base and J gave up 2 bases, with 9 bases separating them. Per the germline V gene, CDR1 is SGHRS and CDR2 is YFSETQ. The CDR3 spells CASSLLTGQETQYF. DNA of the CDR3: TGCGCCAGCAGCTTGCTTACAGGGCAAGAGACCCAGTACTTC.

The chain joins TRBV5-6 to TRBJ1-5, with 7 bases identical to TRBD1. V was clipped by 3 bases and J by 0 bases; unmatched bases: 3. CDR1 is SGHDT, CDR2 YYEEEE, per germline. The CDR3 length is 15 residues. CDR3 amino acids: CASSYRGHSNQPQHF. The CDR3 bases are TGTGCCAGCAGCTACAGGGGACATAGCAATCAGCCCCAGCATTTT.

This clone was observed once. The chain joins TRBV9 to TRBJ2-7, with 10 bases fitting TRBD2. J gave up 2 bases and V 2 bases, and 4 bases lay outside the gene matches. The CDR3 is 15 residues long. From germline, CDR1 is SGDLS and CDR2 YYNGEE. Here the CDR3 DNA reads TGTGCCAGCAGCGTTACTAGCGGGGCTACCTACGAGCAGTACTTC. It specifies CASSVTSGATYEQYF. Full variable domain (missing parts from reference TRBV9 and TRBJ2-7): DSGVTQTPKHLITATGQRVTLRCSPRSGDLSVYWYQQSLDQGLQFLIQYYNGEERAKGNILERFSAQQFPDLHSELNLSSLELGDSALYFCASSVTSGATYEQYFGPGTRLTVT.

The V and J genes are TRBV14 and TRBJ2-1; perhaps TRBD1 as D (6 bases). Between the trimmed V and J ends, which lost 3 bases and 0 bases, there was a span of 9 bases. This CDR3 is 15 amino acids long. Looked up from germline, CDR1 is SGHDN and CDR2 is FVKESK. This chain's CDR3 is CASSHRGGSYNEQFF. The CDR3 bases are TGTGCCAGCAGCCACAGAGGGGGCTCCTACAATGAGCAGTTCTTC.

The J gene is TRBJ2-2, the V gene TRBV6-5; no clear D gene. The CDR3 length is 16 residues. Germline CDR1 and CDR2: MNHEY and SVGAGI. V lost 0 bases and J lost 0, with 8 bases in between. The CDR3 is CASSYSVLTNTGELFF. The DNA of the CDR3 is TGTGCCAGCAGTTACTCGGTACTGACGAACACCGGGGAGCTGTTTTTT.

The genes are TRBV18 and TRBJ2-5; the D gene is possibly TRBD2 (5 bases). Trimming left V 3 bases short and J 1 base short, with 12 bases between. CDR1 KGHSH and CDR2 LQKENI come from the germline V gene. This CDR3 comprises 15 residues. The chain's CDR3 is CASSPVSAAQETQYF. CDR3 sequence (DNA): TGTGCCAGCTCACCGGTTAGCGCGGCCCAAGAGACCCAGTACTTC.

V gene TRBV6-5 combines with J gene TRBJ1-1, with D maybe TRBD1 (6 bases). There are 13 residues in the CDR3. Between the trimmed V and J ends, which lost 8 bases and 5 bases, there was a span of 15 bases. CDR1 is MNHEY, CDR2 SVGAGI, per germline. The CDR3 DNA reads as TGTGCCAGCTCCCCGGGGGGCCGTACTGAAGCTTTCTTT. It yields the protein CASSPGGRTEAFF.

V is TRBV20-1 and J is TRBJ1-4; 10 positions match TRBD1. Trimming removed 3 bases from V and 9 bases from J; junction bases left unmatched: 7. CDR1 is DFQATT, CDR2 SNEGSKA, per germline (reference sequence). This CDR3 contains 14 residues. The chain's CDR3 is CSASPGQGSKKLFF. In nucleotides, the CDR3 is TGCAGTGCTAGTCCGGGACAGGGGTCTAAAAAACTGTTTTTT.